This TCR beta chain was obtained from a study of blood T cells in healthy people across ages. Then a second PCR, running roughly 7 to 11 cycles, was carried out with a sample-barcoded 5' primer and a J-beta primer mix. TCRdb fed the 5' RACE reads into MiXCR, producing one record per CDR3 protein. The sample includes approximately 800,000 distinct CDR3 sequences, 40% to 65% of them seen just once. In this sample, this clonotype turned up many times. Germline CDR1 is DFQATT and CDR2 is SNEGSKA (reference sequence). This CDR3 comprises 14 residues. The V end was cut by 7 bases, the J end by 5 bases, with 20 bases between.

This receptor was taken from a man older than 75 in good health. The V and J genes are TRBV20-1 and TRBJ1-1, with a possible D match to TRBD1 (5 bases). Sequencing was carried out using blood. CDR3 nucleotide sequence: TGCAGTGGTTGGCAGGGAGCCGGGGGTACTGAAGCTTTCTTT. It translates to CSGWQGAGGTEAFF.